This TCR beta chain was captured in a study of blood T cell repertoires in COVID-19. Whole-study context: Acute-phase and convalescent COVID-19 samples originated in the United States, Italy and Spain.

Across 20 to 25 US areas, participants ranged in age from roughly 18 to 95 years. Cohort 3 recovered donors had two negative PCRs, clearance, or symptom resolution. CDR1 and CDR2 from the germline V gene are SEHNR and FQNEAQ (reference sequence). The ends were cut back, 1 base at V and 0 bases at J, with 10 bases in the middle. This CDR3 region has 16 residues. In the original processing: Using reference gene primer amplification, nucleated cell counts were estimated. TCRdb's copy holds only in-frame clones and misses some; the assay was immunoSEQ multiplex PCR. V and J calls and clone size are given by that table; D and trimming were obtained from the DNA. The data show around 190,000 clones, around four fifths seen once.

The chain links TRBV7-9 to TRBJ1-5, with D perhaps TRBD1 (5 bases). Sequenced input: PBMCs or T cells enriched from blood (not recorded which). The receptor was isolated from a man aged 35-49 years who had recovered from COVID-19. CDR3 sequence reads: CASSLGGTDSNQPQHF. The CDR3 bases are TGTGCCAGCAGCTTAGGCGGGACGGATAGCAATCAGCCCCAGCATTTT. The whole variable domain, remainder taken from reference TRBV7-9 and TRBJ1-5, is DTGVSQNPRHKITKRGQNVTFRCDPISEHNRLYWYRQTLGQGPEFLTYFQNEAQLEKSRLLSDRFSAERPKGSFSTLEIQRTEQGDSAMYLCASSLGGTDSNQPQHFGDGTRLSIL.